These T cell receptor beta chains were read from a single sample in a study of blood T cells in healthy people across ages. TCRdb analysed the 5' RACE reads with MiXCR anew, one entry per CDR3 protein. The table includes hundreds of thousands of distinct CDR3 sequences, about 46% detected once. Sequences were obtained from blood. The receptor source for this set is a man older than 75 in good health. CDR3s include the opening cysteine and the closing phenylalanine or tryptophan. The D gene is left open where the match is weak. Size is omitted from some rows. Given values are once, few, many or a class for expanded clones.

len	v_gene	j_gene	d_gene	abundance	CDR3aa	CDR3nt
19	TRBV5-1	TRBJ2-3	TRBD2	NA	CASSPEDFSGRADSDTQYF	TGCGCCAGCAGCCCCGAAGACTTTAGCGGGAGGGCCGATTCAGATACGCAGTATTTT
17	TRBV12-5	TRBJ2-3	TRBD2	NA	CASGRGRTSGMGDTQYF	TGTGCTAGTGGCCGCGGTCGGACTAGCGGGATGGGAGATACGCAGTATTTT
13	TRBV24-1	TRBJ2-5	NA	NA	CATTDSYQETQYF	TGTGCCACCACGGACAGCTACCAAGAGACCCAGTACTTC
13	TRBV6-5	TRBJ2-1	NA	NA	CASSYSLANEQFF	TGTGCCAGCAGTTACTCTCTTGCCAATGAGCAGTTCTTC
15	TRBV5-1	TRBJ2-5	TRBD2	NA	CASSILAGVEETQYF	TGCGCCAGCAGCATCCTAGCGGGAGTAGAGGAGACCCAGTACTTC
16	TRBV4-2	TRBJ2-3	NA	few	CASSQGSARGRDTQYF	TGTGCCAGCAGCCAAGGTTCAGCCCGCGGTAGGGATACGCAGTATTTT
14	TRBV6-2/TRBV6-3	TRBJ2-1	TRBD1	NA	CATRRGQEEAEQFF	TGTGCCACCAGAAGGGGACAGGAGGAAGCTGAGCAGTTCTTC
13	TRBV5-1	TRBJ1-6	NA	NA	CASSSIQDSPLHF	TGCGCCAGCAGTTCGATACAGGATTCACCCCTCCACTTT
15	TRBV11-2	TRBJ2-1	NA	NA	CASSLERPPYNEQFF	TGTGCCAGCAGCTTAGAACGACCCCCATATAATGAGCAGTTCTTC
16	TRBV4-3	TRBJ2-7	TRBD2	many	CASSQGAAGGPYEQYF	TGCGCCAGCAGCCAAGGGGCAGCGGGAGGTCCCTACGAGCAGTACTTC
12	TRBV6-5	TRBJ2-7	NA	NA	CASSFKRDEQYF	TGTGCCAGCAGTTTCAAAAGGGACGAGCAGTACTTC
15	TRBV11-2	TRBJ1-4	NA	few	CASSLDTGLREKLFF	TGTGCCAGCAGCTTAGATACAGGGCTTCGTGAAAAACTGTTTTTT
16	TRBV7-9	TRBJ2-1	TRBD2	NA	CASSLDGGTGVNEQFF	TGTGCCAGCAGCCTAGACGGGGGGACGGGGGTCAATGAGCAGTTCTTC
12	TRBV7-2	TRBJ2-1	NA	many	CASSSLRDSTFF	TGTGCCAGCAGCTCCCTCCGGGACTCGACGTTCTTC
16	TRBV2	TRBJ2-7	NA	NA	CASTLNGIVTSHEQYF	TGTGCCAGCACCTTGAACGGGATTGTTACTTCCCACGAGCAGTACTTC
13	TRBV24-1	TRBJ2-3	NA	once	CATSGSVADTQYF	TGTGCCACCAGCGGGAGCGTCGCAGATACGCAGTATTTT
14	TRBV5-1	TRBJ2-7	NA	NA	CASSLLVSTHEQYF	TGCGCCAGCAGCCTACTGGTATCCACCCACGAGCAGTACTTC
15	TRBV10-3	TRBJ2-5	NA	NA	CAISESGERRETQYF	TGTGCCATCAGTGAGTCGGGGGAGAGGAGGGAGACCCAGTACTTC
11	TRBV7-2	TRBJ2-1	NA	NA	CASSPLDLQFF	TGTGCCAGCAGCCCATTGGATTTGCAGTTCTTC
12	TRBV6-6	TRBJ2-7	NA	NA	CASSVGGYEQYF	TGTGCCAGCAGTGTTGGGGGGTACGAGCAGTACTTC
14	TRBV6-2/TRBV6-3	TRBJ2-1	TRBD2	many	CASTITGLASEQFF	TGTGCCAGCACTATAACGGGACTAGCAAGTGAGCAGTTCTTC
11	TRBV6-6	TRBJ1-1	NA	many	CASSYFQEAFF	TGTGCCAGCAGTTACTTTCAGGAAGCTTTCTTT
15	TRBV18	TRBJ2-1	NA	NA	CASSPRTASYNEQFF	TGTGCCAGCTCACCCCGGACGGCATCCTACAATGAGCAGTTCTTC
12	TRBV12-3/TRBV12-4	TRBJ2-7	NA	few	CAIPGPIYEQYF	TGTGCCATTCCGGGACCAATCTACGAGCAGTACTTC
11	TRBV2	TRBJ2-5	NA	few	CASSENRAPYF	TGTGCCAGCAGCGAGAACCGGGCCCCGTACTTC
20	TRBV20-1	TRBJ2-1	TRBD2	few	CSARDTMATRDYTEDNEQFF	TGCAGTGCTAGAGATACTATGGCTACTAGGGACTATACAGAAGACAATGAGCAGTTCTTC
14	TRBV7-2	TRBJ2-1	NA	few	CASSLRGERNEQFF	TGTGCCAGCAGCTTAAGGGGGGAACGAAATGAGCAGTTCTTC
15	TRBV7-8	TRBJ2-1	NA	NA	CASYKGPNTYNEQFF	TGTGCCAGCTACAAGGGGCCTAACACCTACAATGAGCAGTTCTTC
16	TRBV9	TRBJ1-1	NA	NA	CASGVVMDFMNTEAFF	TGTGCCAGCGGCGTAGTTATGGATTTCATGAACACTGAAGCTTTCTTT
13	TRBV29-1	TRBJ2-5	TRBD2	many	CSVEGSSGETQYF	TGCAGCGTTGAGGGTTCTAGCGGAGAGACCCAGTACTTC
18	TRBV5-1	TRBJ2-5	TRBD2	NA	CASSLIASGSLPYNEQYF	TGCGCCAGCAGCTTGATCGCTAGCGGGAGTTTACCCTACAATGAGCAGTACTTC
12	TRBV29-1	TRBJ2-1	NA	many	CSVVGRTNEQFF	TGCAGCGTTGTGGGCAGGACCAATGAGCAGTTCTTC